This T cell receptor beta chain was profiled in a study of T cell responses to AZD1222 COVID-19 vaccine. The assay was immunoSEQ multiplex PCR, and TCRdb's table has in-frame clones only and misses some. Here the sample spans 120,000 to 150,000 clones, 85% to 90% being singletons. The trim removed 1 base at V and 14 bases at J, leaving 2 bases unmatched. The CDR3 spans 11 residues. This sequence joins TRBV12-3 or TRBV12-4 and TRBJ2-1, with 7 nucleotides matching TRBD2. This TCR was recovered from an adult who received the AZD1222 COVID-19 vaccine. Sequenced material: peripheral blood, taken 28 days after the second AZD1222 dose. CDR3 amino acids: CASSLERDKFF. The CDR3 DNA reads TGTGCCAGCAGTTTAGAGCGGGATAAGTTCTTC.